The 10 T cell receptor beta chains in this list originate from one sample, sequenced in a study of tissue T cells after allogeneic stem cell transplantation. The time point denotes: mouse harvest day 14 after allogeneic transplant. Each mouse received 10^7 T-cell-depleted marrow cells plus 10^6 splenic CD5+ T cells by tail vein. Using immunoSEQ multiplex PCR, the repertoire was profiled, and TCRdb retains in-frame clones only, with some absent. The data hold around 4,800 clones, with almost 50% observed a single time. What was sequenced was lymph node tissue. The receptors were sampled from a female BALB/c mouse given C57BL/6 T cells with graft-versus-host disease after an allogeneic hematopoietic cell transplant.

This clone is large by share. Gene names are mouse gene names. The CDR3 goes on 1 residue after the read ends, and that part is filled in from the germline J gene. V usage is TRBV12-1 and J usage is TRBJ1-2, with D maybe TRBD1 (6 bases). The CDR3 has 13 residues. V was pared by 3 bases and J by 4 bases, with 11 bases between. Germline values: CDR1 SGHSN, CDR2 HYEKVE. CDR3 DNA (partial): TGTGCCAGCTCTTACAGGGACGGCTCCGACTACACC. It is translated as CASSYRDGSDYT. The entire CDR3 reads CASSYRDGSDYTF. The full variable domain, completed using reference TRBV12-1 and TRBJ1-2, is DSGVVQSPRHIIKEKGGRSVLTCIPISGHSNVVWYQQTLGKELKFLIQHYEKVERDKGFLPSRFSVQQFDDYHSEMNMSALELEDSAMYFCASSYRDGSDYTFGSGTRLLVI.

This clone is medium-sized. Mouse germline and gene names are used. The CDR3 end lies 1 residue beyond the end of the read and is filled in from the germline J gene. The chain joins TRBV20 to TRBJ2-1, with 9 bases that match TRBD2. The germline V gene has CDR1 GFQATS and CDR2 STVNSAI. The CDR3 contains 15 residues. V lost 0 bases, J lost 1 base, and 1 base stayed unmatched. The CDR3 DNA, read in part, is TGTGGTGCTAGGGACTGGGGGGGGAACTATGCTGAGCAGTTC. This sequence encodes CGARDWGGNYAEQF. The CDR3 as a whole reads CGARDWGGNYAEQFF.

With regard to this clone: Mouse germline and gene names are used. Coverage ceases 1 residue before the CDR3 finishes, and the germline J gene fills in the end. This chain links TRBV20 with TRBJ2-4; D not resolved. Germline CDR1 reads GFQATS; CDR2 reads STVNSAI. Trimming shortened V by 1 base and J by 0 bases, and 5 bases separated the two germline ends. The CDR3 spans 13 residues. CDR3 bases read: TGTGGTGCTAGGGCGGGTAGTCAAAACACCTTGTAC. Translated, it gives CGARAGSQNTLY. The full CDR3 is CGARAGSQNTLYF.

This clone has just a few counts. Gene names and germline refer to mouse. The read gets to within 1 residue of the CDR3 end, and the germline J gene fills in the rest. The rearrangement links TRBV13-2 to TRBJ2-7; D ambiguous. The V gene's germline CDR1 is NNHNN and CDR2 SYGAGS (reference sequence). V was cut by 7 bases and J by 5 bases, with 7 bases left in between. This CDR3 has 10 amino acids. CDR3 DNA (partial): TGTGCCAGCAGTGGCAATGAACAGTAC. Translated: CASSGNEQY. The complete CDR3 protein is CASSGNEQYF.

On this clone: Mouse names are used for the genes. The CDR3 is cut off 1 residue early in the read; its end comes from the germline J gene. The chain joins TRBV26 to TRBJ1-4; D gene unclear. The V end lost 5 bases, the J end lost 3 bases, and 4 bases lay between the germline ends. Germline CDR1 KGHPV, CDR2 FQNQEV (reference sequence). The CDR3 has 12 amino acids. This CDR3 reads CASSWPNERLFF. The CDR3 DNA, read in part, is TGTGCCAGCAGTTGGCCCAACGAAAGATTATTT.

This clone was counted a few times. Each gene name is a mouse one. The read comes to an end 1 residue before the CDR3 does, leaving the germline J gene to fill in the end. V is TRBV3 and J is TRBJ2-1; 10 positions match TRBD2. Trimming removed 2 bases from V and 3 bases from J; junction bases left unmatched: 4. Germline assignment: CDR1 SNHLY and CDR2 FYNGKV (reference sequence). This CDR3 region has 16 residues. The CDR3: CASSLRWGGAYAEQFF. The CDR3 bases that were read are TGTGCCAGCAGCTTACGCTGGGGGGGCGCCTATGCTGAGCAGTTC.

About this clone itself: Gene names refer to mouse genes. The read terminates 1 residue before the CDR3 end, so the remaining end is supplied by the germline J gene. The chain is built from TRBV5 and TRBJ2-3, with D possibly matching TRBD1 (5 bases). The germline V and J ends were trimmed by 4 bases and 3 bases, with 14 bases remaining between them. From germline, CDR1 is LGHNA and CDR2 YNLKQL (reference sequence). The CDR3 is 15 residues long. The CDR3 spells CASSPHRKSAETLYF. The sequenced part of the CDR3 DNA is TGTGCCAGCAGCCCCCACAGGAAGAGCGCAGAAACGCTGTAT.

A note on this clone: These gene names are mouse names. Sequencing ends 1 residue short of the CDR3 end; the germline J gene provides the rest. The chain recombines TRBV2 with TRBJ1-1; unclear D gene. The germline V gene has CDR1 LGHNA and CDR2 YSYQKL. The V gene lost 0 bases and the J gene lost 4 bases, with 6 bases spanning the gap. The CDR3 runs to 13 residues. This CDR3 is CASSQDRGTEVFF. Incomplete CDR3 DNA: TGTGCCAGCAGCCAAGACCGGGGCACAGAAGTCTTC.

As regards this clone: Germline and genes here are mouse. Partial CDR3 DNA: TGTGCCAGCAGGTCAGGCTATGAACAGTAC. Amino acid sequence: CASRSGYEQY. In full, the CDR3 is CASRSGYEQYF. The chain carries TRBV19 and TRBJ2-7; D remains ambiguous. The DNA ends 1 residue before the CDR3 does, and the rest of the CDR3 is filled in from the germline J gene. Per the germline V gene, CDR1 is FNHDT and CDR2 is SITEND (reference sequence). Between the trimmed V and J ends, which lost 5 bases and 3 bases, there was a span of 6 bases. This CDR3 spans 11 amino acids.

A remark on this clone: The gene symbols are mouse symbols. Sequencing ends 1 residue short of the CDR3 end; the germline J gene provides the rest. This rearrangement joins TRBV14 to TRBJ2-1; 11 bases are shared with TRBD1. The germline CDR1 and CDR2 sequences are SGHDT and FRDEAV. CDR3 size: 18 residues. Losses at the gene ends were 3 bases for V and 1 base for J; bases not matched to a gene: 9. The CDR3 bases that were read are TGTGCCAGCAGTTCCCGGGGACAGGGGGGAGGGAACTATGCTGAGCAGTTC. It encodes CASSSRGQGGGNYAEQF. The entire CDR3 is CASSSRGQGGGNYAEQFF.